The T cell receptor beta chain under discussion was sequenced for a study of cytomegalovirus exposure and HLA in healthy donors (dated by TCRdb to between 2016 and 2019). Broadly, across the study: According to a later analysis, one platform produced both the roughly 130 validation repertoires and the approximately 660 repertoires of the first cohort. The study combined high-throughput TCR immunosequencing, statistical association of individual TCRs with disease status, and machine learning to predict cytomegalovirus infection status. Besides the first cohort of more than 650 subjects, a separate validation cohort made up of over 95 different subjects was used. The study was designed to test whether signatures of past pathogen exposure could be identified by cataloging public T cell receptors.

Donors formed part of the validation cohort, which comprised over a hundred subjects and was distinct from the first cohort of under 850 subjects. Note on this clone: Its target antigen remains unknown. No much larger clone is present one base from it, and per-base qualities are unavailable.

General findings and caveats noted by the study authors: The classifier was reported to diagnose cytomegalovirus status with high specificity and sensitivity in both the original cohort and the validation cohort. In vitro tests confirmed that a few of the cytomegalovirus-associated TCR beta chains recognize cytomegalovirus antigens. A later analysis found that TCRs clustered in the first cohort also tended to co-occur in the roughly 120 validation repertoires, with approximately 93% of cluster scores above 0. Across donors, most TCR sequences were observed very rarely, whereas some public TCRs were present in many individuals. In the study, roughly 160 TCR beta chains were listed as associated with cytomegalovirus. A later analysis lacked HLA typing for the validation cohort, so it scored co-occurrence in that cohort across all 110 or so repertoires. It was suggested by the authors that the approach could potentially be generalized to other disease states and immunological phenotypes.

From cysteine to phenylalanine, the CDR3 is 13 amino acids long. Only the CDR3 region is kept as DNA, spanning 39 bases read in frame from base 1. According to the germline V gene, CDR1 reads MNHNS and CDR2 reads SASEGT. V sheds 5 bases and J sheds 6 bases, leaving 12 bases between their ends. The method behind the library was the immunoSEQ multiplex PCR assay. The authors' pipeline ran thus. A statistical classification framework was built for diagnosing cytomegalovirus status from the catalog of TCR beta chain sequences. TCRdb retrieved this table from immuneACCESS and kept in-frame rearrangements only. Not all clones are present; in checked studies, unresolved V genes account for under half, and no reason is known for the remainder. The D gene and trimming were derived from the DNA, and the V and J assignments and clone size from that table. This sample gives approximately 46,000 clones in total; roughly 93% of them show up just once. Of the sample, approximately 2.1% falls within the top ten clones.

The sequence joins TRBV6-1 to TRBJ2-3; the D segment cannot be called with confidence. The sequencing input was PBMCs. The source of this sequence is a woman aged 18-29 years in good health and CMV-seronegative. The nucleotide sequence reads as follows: TGTGCCAGCAGTCTACGAGGTAGGGATACGCAGTATTTT. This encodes CASSLRGRDTQYF.